This T cell receptor (beta chain) was documented in a study of technical replicates of blood from a few donors. Clones were read by immunoSEQ multiplex PCR, and TCRdb kept only the in-frame ones, dropping some. Among about 74,000 clones listed, about 81% were seen once. Trimming removed 7 bases at V and 3 bases at J, with 10 bases between. CDR3 length equals 11 residues. Germline V CDR1 and CDR2: DFQATT, SNEGSKA (reference sequence). The TCR was taken from a human donor in good health. Some clones in this sample may be carry-over from other donors' samples. The sample was PBMCs. The rearrangement links TRBV20-1 to TRBJ2-7; D may be TRBD1 (5 bases). For the CDR3, the DNA is TGCAGTGGAACTCAGGGCTACGAGCAGTACTTC. This sequence encodes CSGTQGYEQYF.